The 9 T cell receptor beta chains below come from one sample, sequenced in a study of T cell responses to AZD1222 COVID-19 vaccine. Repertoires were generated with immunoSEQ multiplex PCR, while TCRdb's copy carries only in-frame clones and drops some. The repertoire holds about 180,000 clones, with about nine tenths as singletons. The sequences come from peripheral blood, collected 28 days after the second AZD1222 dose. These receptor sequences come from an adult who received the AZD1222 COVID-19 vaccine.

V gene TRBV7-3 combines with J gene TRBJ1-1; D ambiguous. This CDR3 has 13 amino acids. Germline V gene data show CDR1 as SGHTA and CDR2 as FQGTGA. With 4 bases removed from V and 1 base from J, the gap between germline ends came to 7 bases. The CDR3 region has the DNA TGTGCCAGCAGCTATAGTCAGAACACTGAAGCTTTCTTT. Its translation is CASSYSQNTEAFF.

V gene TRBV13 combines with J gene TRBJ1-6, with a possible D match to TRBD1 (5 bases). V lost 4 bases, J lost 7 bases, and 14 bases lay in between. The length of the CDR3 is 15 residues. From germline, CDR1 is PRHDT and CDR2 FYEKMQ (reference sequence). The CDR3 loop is CASSSAGGKNSPLHF. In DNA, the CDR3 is TGTGCCAGCAGCTCCGCGGGGGGGAAGAATTCACCCCTCCACTTT.

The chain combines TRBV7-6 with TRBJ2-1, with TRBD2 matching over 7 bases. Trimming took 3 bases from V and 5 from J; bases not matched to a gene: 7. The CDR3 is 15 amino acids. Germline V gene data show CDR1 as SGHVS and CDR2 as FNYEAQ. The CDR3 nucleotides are TGTGCCAGCAGCTTTGCTGCGGGAGACCACAATGAGCAGTTCTTC. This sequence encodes CASSFAAGDHNEQFF.

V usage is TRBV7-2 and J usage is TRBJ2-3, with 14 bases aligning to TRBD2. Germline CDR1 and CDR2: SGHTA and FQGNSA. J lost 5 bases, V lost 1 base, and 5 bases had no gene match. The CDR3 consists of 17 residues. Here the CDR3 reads CASSLGLAGGPKDTQYF. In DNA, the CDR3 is TGTGCCAGCAGCTTAGGACTAGCGGGGGGGCCGAAAGATACGCAGTATTTT.

DNA of the CDR3: TGTGCCATCAGTGAGTCTCTTCAGCCCCAGCATTTT. Protein: CAISESLQPQHF. V and J are TRBV10-3 and TRBJ1-5, with D unresolved. Germline lookup yields CDR1 ENHRY and CDR2 SYGVKD. V dropped 0 bases and J dropped 6 bases, with 3 bases sitting between them. The CDR3 has 12 amino acids.

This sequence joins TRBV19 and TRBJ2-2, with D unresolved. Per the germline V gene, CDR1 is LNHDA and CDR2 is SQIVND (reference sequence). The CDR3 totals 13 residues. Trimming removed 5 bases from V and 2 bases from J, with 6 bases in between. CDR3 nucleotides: TGTGCCAGTAGTTGGGGAAACACCGGGGAGCTGTTTTTT. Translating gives CASSWGNTGELFF.

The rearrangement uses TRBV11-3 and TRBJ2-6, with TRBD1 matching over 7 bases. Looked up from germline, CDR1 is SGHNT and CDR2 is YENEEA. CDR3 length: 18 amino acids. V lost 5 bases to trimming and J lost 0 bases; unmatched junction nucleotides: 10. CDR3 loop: CASSRTVGQPSGANVLTF. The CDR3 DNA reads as TGTGCCAGCAGCCGCACGGTGGGACAGCCCTCTGGGGCCAACGTCCTGACTTTC.

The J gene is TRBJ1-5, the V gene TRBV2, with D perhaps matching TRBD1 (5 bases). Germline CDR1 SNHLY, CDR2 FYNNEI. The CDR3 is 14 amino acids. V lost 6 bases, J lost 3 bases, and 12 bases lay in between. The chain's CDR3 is CASRAQGINQPQHF. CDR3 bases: TGTGCCAGCAGGGCCCAGGGTATCAATCAGCCCCAGCATTTT.

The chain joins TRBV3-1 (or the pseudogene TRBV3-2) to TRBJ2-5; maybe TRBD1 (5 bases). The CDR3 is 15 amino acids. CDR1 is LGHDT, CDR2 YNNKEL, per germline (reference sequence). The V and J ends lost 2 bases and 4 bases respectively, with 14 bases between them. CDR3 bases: TGTGCCAGCAGCCAAATTCTAGGGGCGTCAGAGACCCAGTACTTC. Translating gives CASSQILGASETQYF.